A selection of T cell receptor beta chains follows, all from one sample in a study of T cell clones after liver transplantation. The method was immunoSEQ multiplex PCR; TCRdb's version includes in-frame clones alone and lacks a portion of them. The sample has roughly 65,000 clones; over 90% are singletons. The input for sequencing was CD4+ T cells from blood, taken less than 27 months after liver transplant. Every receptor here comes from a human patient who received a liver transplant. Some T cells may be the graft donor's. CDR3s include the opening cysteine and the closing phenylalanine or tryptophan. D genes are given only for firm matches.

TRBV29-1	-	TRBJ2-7	CSGSLGAYEQYF	TGCAGCGGGAGTTTAGGTGCCTACGAGCAGTACTTC
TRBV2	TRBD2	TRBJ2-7	CASLKGVTSGREDEQYF	TGTGCCAGCTTGAAGGGGGTGACTAGCGGGAGGGAGGACGAGCAGTACTTC
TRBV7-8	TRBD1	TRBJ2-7	CASRATGDHEQYF	TGTGCCAGCAGAGCGACAGGGGACCACGAGCAGTACTTC
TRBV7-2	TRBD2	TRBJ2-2	CASSLAISGRGNTGELFF	TGTGCCAGCAGCTTAGCGATTAGCGGGAGGGGCAACACCGGGGAGCTGTTTTTT
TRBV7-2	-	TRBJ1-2	CASSRTEDGYTF	TGTGCCAGCAGCCGAACAGAGGATGGCTACACCTTC
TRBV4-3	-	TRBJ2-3	CASSQEFGGGTDTQYF	TGCGCCAGCAGCCAAGAATTCGGCGGGGGCACAGATACGCAGTATTTT
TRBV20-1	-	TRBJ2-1	CSASHNNEQFF	TGCAGTGCTAGCCATAACAATGAGCAGTTCTTC
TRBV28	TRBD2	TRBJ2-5	CASGSVAGDQETQYF	TGTGCCAGCGGGTCGGTTGCGGGGGACCAAGAGACCCAGTACTTC
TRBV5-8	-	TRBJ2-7	CASSLTGREIEQYF	TGTGCCAGCAGCTTGACCGGCAGGGAAATCGAGCAGTACTTC
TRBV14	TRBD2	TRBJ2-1	CASTQGLAGTNPFF	TGTGCCAGCACCCAGGGGCTAGCGGGGACTAATCCGTTCTTC